These T cell receptor beta chains were read from a single sample in a study of T-cell memory formation after mild COVID-19. Each CDR3 protein is one row after TCRdb ran MiXCR on the 5' RACE reads. Seen here are about 340,000 distinct CDR3 sequences, 21% observed once, and the top ten hold about 12%. Sequenced material: PBMCs or a T cell subset sorted from them (not recorded which). These TCRs come from an adult woman who had mild COVID-19 (a few samples of this study predate the infection). Cell type and time point are not known. CDR3s include the opening cysteine and the closing phenylalanine or tryptophan. D genes are given only for firm matches. Clone size is shown for a subset of rows, as once, few, many or a class of expanded clone.

v_gene,d_gene,abundance,j_gene,CDR3nt,CDR3aa
TRBV5-1,.,few,TRBJ1-6,TGCGCCAGCAGCTCTTCTGCAGGGAGCTCCTATAATTCACCCCTCCACTTT,CASSSSAGSSYNSPLHF
TRBV18,.,.,TRBJ1-4,TGTGCCAGCTCACCTACATCAACTAATGAAAAACTGTTTTTT,CASSPTSTNEKLFF
TRBV14,TRBD2,few,TRBJ2-3,TGTGCCAGCAGCCCCCCGGGACTAGCGGGAGGGCCCTCCCTCACAGATACGCAGTATTTT,CASSPPGLAGGPSLTDTQYF
TRBV11-2,.,.,TRBJ2-5,TGTGCCAGCAGCTCAGGGAAAGAGACCCAGTACTTC,CASSSGKETQYF
TRBV5-1,.,few,TRBJ2-6,TGCGCCAGCAGCTTGGTTGAAACTGGGGCCAACGTCCTGACTTTC,CASSLVETGANVLTF
TRBV12-3/TRBV12-4,.,few,TRBJ2-2,TGTGCCAGCAGTTGGGGAGCCCCGAACACCGGGGAGCTGTTTTTT,CASSWGAPNTGELFF
TRBV11-2,TRBD1,.,TRBJ2-2,TGTGCCAGCAGCTTCTGGACAGGGAACACCGGGGAGCTGTTTTTT,CASSFWTGNTGELFF
TRBV7-2,TRBD1,few,TRBJ2-3,TGTGCCAGCAGCTGGGGACAGGGAGGCACAGATACGCAGTATTTT,CASSWGQGGTDTQYF
TRBV4-1,TRBD1,few,TRBJ1-6,TGCGCCAGCAGCCGGGGACAGGGCGAGGAATTTTCACCCCTCCACTTT,CASSRGQGEEFSPLHF
TRBV6-1,.,few,TRBJ2-4,TGTGCCAGCAGTGAAAGGGGGGGCCCAAACATTCAGTACTTC,CASSERGGPNIQYF
TRBV2,.,.,TRBJ1-2,TGTGCCAGCAGTGAAATGGCAGGGGAAGGCGGCTACACCTTC,CASSEMAGEGGYTF
TRBV27,.,few,TRBJ2-5,TGTGCCAGCAGCTTAGGACTACCGGGACCACAAGAGACCCAGTACTTC,CASSLGLPGPQETQYF
TRBV30,TRBD2,few,TRBJ2-3,TGTGCCTGGAGTGTACGAGCGGGAGTCTCAGATACGCAGTATTTT,CAWSVRAGVSDTQYF
TRBV12-3/TRBV12-4,.,.,TRBJ2-7,TGTGCCAGCAGTTTTGTGGAGGTCGGCGAGCAGTACTTC,CASSFVEVGEQYF
TRBV12-3/TRBV12-4,.,.,TRBJ2-3,TGTGCCAGCACCCCCCCCGTCGGGCCGGATACGCAGTATTTT,CASTPPVGPDTQYF
TRBV6-5,TRBD2,once,TRBJ2-2,TGTGCCAGCAGTTACTGGGGACTAGCGTTCGGGGAGCTGTTTTTT,CASSYWGLAFGELFF
TRBV7-9,.,.,TRBJ1-2,TGTGCCAGCAGCACCCGGAGCTATGGCTACACCTTC,CASSTRSYGYTF
TRBV4-1,.,.,TRBJ2-7,TGCGCCAGCAGCGGGGGCGCGGGTGCGGGCTACGAGCAGTACTTC,CASSGGAGAGYEQYF
TRBV5-1,.,.,TRBJ2-1,TGCGCCAGCACTGGTCCGCCGAGCTCCTACAATGAGCAGTTCTTC,CASTGPPSSYNEQFF
TRBV12-3/TRBV12-4,.,.,TRBJ2-5,TGTGCCAGCAGTTTAAGCAGGCAAGAGACCCAGTACTTC,CASSLSRQETQYF
TRBV24-1,TRBD1,few,TRBJ2-1,TGTGCCACCAGCCCCCGGGACAGAGCCTACAATGAGCAGTTCTTC,CATSPRDRAYNEQFF
TRBV19,.,few,TRBJ2-7,TGTGCCAGCCGGGCCTCTAGCGTCTCCTACGAGCAGTACTTC,CASRASSVSYEQYF
TRBV10-3,.,.,TRBJ2-3,TGTGCCATCAGTGGAGGCGGTAGCACAGATACGCAGTATTTT,CAISGGGSTDTQYF
TRBV15,.,.,TRBJ1-3,TGTGCCACCAGCAGAGATCCAGCCGACTCTGGAAACACCATATATTTT,CATSRDPADSGNTIYF
TRBV5-6,TRBD1,few,TRBJ2-1,TGTGCCAGCAGCTTGCGACAGGGGTTGTATGAGCAGTTCTTC,CASSLRQGLYEQFF